This T cell receptor beta chain comes out of a study of T cell responses to AZD1222 COVID-19 vaccine. Study-wide points: Two AZD1222 administrations were followed by greater Spike-specific TCR breadth and depth. Most donors were white British and more were female, and clonal diversity was possibly underestimated. Repertoire sampling was restricted to post-peak T cell response timepoints.

Data came from immunoSEQ multiplex PCR; TCRdb stores just in-frame clones and leaves some out. The sample has fewer than 100,000 clones; about 88% are singletons. Worth noting for this clone: Antigen unknown.

V shed 1 base and J shed 12 bases, with 29 bases lying between them. CDR1 SGHRS and CDR2 YFSETQ come from the germline V gene. The CDR3 loop spans 18 amino acids. The sample in question was peripheral blood, obtained 28 days after the second AZD1222 dose. The receptor's source is an adult who received the AZD1222 COVID-19 vaccine. The chain carries TRBV5-1 and TRBJ2-1; a possible D gene is TRBD2 (5 bases). The CDR3 loop reads CASSLNGKAELDLSGQFF. The CDR3 nucleotides are TGCGCCAGCAGCTTGAACGGGAAGGCCGAGTTGGACCTATCCGGGCAGTTCTTC. The variable domain in full, with the rest retrieved from reference TRBV5-1 and TRBJ2-1, is KAGVTQTPRYLIKTRGQQVTLSCSPISGHRSVSWYQQTPGQGLQFLFEYFSETQRNKGNFPGRFSGRQFSNSRSEMNVSTLELGDSALYLCASSLNGKAELDLSGQFFGPGTRLTVL.